These 17 T cell receptor beta chains were sequenced from one sample in a study of T-cell memory formation after mild COVID-19. One entry per CDR3 protein, called by TCRdb with MiXCR from the 5' RACE reads. The top ten hold roughly two fifths of the sample, which has tens of thousands of distinct CDR3 sequences, roughly 16% seen once. The sample comprised PBMCs or a T cell subset sorted from them (not recorded which). Every receptor here comes from a man aged 18 to 30 who had mild COVID-19 (a few samples of this study predate the infection). Cell type and time point are not known.

This clonotype was recorded a few times. V gene TRBV5-1 combines with J gene TRBJ2-1, with D perhaps given as TRBD1 or TRBD2 (6 bases each). Trimming stripped 1 base from V and 7 bases from J, with 12 bases between. Germline CDR1 SGHRS, CDR2 YFSETQ. The CDR3 covers 14 residues. The CDR3 nucleotides are TGCGCCAGCAGCTTGCGGAGGGGGTCGAATGAGCAGTTCTTC. Its translation: CASSLRRGSNEQFF.

The chain joins TRBV27 to TRBJ2-1; 7 bases are shared with TRBD2. The V segment lost 8 bases and the J segment 9 bases; nucleotides outside the gene matches: 7. Germline-derived CDR1 and CDR2 are MNHEY and SMNVEV (reference sequence). This CDR3 is 12 amino acids long. CDR3 loop: CASRGGVPEQFF. CDR3 bases: TGTGCCAGCCGTGGGGGGGTTCCTGAGCAGTTCTTC.

Only a few counts were recorded for this clonotype. The chain has TRBV20-1 and TRBJ2-1; 10 positions agree with TRBD1. The CDR3 length is 13 residues. The V gene end was trimmed by 8 bases and the J gene end by 9 bases; junction bases not matched to a gene: 10. Germline lookup yields CDR1 DFQATT and CDR2 SNEGSKA (reference sequence). Here the CDR3 reads CSPRGTGAGEQFF. The DNA of the CDR3 is TGCAGTCCGAGGGGGACAGGGGCGGGTGAGCAGTTCTTC.

The chain combines TRBV10-2 with TRBJ2-3; a possible D gene is TRBD1 (6 bases). With 4 bases removed from V and 2 bases from J, the gap between germline ends came to 13 bases. The germline CDR1 and CDR2 sequences are WSHSY and SAAADI. This CDR3 comprises 15 residues. The CDR3 nucleotides are TGCGCCAGCAGTGGGCGGGTGGGGGCCACAGATACGCAGTATTTT. Amino acid sequence: CASSGRVGATDTQYF.

This clonotype appeared a few times. V usage is TRBV6-2 or TRBV6-3 and J usage is TRBJ2-7; D may be TRBD1 (6 bases). With 5 bases removed from V and 3 bases from J, the gap between germline ends came to 11 bases. The germline V gene has CDR1 MNHEY and CDR2 SVGEGT. This CDR3 comprises 13 residues. The CDR3 DNA reads as TGTGCCAGCAGTCGTGGACAGCTCTACGAGCAGTACGTC. This encodes CASSRGQLYEQYV.

Only a few counts were recorded for this clonotype. The V and J genes are TRBV6-2 or TRBV6-3 and TRBJ2-5, with TRBD2 identical over 9 bases. CDR1 MNHEY and CDR2 SVGEGT come from the germline V gene. This CDR3 is built from 18 residues. V was pared by 6 bases and J by 5 bases, with 19 bases of the junction left unmatched. The CDR3 sequence is CASSLDTRRGGRGETQYF. CDR3 coding DNA: TGTGCCAGCAGCCTGGACACAAGGCGGGGGGGCCGAGGGGAGACCCAGTACTTC.

This clonotype was recorded a few times. A junction boundary mismatches the germline segment, possibly from a read error. The chain is built from TRBV7-6 and TRBJ2-1, with D perhaps assigned TRBD1 or TRBD2 (5 bases each). This CDR3 comprises 15 residues. CDR1 and CDR2 (germline): SGHVS, FNYEAQ. The CDR3 loop is CASSPGWRPDKEQFF. The DNA for the CDR3 is TGTGCCAGCAGCCCTGGGTGGAGGCCGGACAAGGAGCAGTTCTTC.

V is TRBV5-6 and J is TRBJ2-3; D unclear. The V gene's germline CDR1 is SGHDT and CDR2 YYEEEE. This CDR3 has 14 residues. Trimming removed 0 bases from V and 4 bases from J, with 9 bases in between. Here the CDR3 reads CASSLGSLADTQYF. The CDR3 DNA reads as TGTGCCAGCAGCTTGGGTTCACTGGCAGATACGCAGTATTTT. Supplemented by reference TRBV5-6 and TRBJ2-3, the full variable domain reads DAGVTQSPTHLIKTRGQQVTLRCSPKSGHDTVSWYQQALGQGPQFIFQYYEEEERQRGNFPDRFSGHQFPNYSSELNVNALLLGDSALYLCASSLGSLADTQYFGPGTRLTVL.

This clonotype was counted a few times. The V call is TRBV7-2, the J call TRBJ1-4; unclear D gene. Trimming took off 1 base at V and 0 bases at J, with 12 bases between the two ends. The CDR3 extends over 17 amino acids. The V gene's germline CDR1 is SGHTA and CDR2 FQGNSA. DNA for the CDR3: TGTGCCAGCAGCTTAGTAGGGATCATGACAACTAATGAAAAACTGTTTTTT. This encodes CASSLVGIMTTNEKLFF.

This chain connects TRBV11-3 to TRBJ2-3; D not certain. CDR3 length: 16 residues. CDR1 and CDR2 from the germline V gene are SGHNT and YENEEA. Deletions cut 9 bases from V and 0 bases from J, with 19 bases between. The CDR3 bases are TGTGCCAGACACCCGGACGCGCGCTTTAGCACAGATACGCAGTATTTT. This encodes CARHPDARFSTDTQYF.

This clonotype has more than one count but fewer than ten. The chain uses TRBV21-1 and TRBJ1-4; the table's D gene call, TRBD1, was not cross checked with the DNA. TRBV21-1 is a known pseudogene. The CDR3 length is 17 residues. CDR3 bases: TGTGCCAGCATCGCCCGGGGGGACAGAAGGGAAGATGAAAAACTGTTTTTT. The encoded protein is CASIARGDRREDEKLFF.

The chain is built from TRBV2 and TRBJ2-5; D call uncertain. V lost 6 bases and J 1 base, leaving 15 bases between the germline ends. The CDR3 is made up of 15 amino acids. Germline CDR1 SNHLY, CDR2 FYNNEI. As DNA, the CDR3 is TGTGCCAGCAGACTTTACCGGGCCACCCAAGAGACCCAGTACTTC. Its protein product is CASRLYRATQETQYF.

This clonotype was counted only a few times. This chain connects TRBV5-1 to TRBJ1-2, with unresolved D. The germline V and J ends were trimmed by 4 bases and 4 bases, with 11 bases remaining between them. CDR3 length equals 13 residues. In germline, CDR1 is SGHRS, CDR2 YFSETQ. The CDR3 nucleotides read TGCGCCAGCAGCACCGGGTCACTCTATGGCTACACCTTC. As protein: CASSTGSLYGYTF.

This clonotype has a handful of counts. This chain connects TRBV11-2 to TRBJ2-7, with unresolved D. CDR1 and CDR2 (germline): SGHAT, FQNNGV. The CDR3 has 19 amino acids. The germline V and J ends were trimmed by 2 bases and 3 bases, with 26 bases remaining between them. CDR3: CASSLRPVTFRRLDYEQYF. The CDR3 DNA reads TGTGCCAGCAGCTTACGACCGGTTACCTTCAGACGGTTAGACTACGAGCAGTACTTC.

A few counts support this clonotype. This chain links TRBV7-9 with TRBJ2-5; perhaps TRBD1 as D (6 bases). This CDR3 is built from 13 residues. CDR1 SEHNR and CDR2 FQNEAQ come from the germline V gene (reference sequence). Trimming stripped 10 bases from V and 2 bases from J, with 14 bases between. CDR3 nucleotide sequence: TGTGCCATGACTGGGGGCCTTCAAGAGACCCAGTACTTC. Amino acid sequence: CAMTGGLQETQYF.

The chain carries TRBV20-1 and TRBJ2-7; maybe TRBD2 (6 bases). With 4 bases removed from V and 4 bases from J, the gap between germline ends came to 8 bases. The CDR3 runs 11 residues. Germline lookup yields CDR1 DFQATT and CDR2 SNEGSKA (reference sequence). The CDR3 DNA reads TGCAGTGCTACGACTAGATACGAGCAGTACTTC. Translating gives CSATTRYEQYF.

The rearrangement links TRBV5-1 to TRBJ2-1; D ambiguous. Trimming pared 0 bases from V and 2 bases from J, leaving 9 bases between. Germline loops: CDR1 SGHRS, CDR2 YFSETQ. The CDR3 sequence is 15 residues long. The CDR3 loop reads CASSLAWNTYNEQFF. CDR3 bases: TGCGCCAGCAGCTTGGCCTGGAACACCTACAATGAGCAGTTCTTC.